The T cell receptor beta chain described here comes from a study of vaccination and CD4 T cells after COVID-19 (dated by TCRdb to the early 2020s). Describing the broader study: The convalescent cohort comprised six males and four females, including two Hispanic individuals, seven Caucasians, two Asians and one multiracial person. Two doses of either the Pfizer-BioNTech BNT162b2 vaccine (n=8) or the Moderna mRNA-1273 vaccine (n=2) were administered to participants. Post-COVID blood samples were collected from convalescent patients a median of roughly 100 days after diagnosis, with a range of about 30 to 161 days. Post-vaccine blood samples were taken a median of around 70 days after the second vaccine dose, with a range of roughly 14 to 250 days. For stimulating the cultures, overlapping spike peptide pools were used, derived from SARS-CoV-2 as well as from the common cold coronaviruses HCoV-NL63, HCoV-OC43 and HCoV-229E. Control cultures received a CEFX viral epitope pool as the positive control, an HIV-1 Nef peptide pool as the negative control, or no peptide. The spike-specific CD4+ TCR repertoire was compared before and after mRNA vaccination in nine to ten COVID-19 convalescent patients and a few infection-naive healthy vaccine recipients.

The meaning of the sample's treatment or condition label: approximately 10-day PBMC culture with coronavirus spike peptide pools or control peptides (ViraFEST assay). The ViraFEST assay, used in the study, expanded antigen-specific T cells with peptide pools and then identified the expanded clonotypes through TCR sequencing. Negative nucleocapsid antibody tests before and after vaccination confirmed that the healthy vaccine recipients had no prior SARS-CoV-2 infection. Each well held millions of PBMCs cultured in IMDM containing around 5% human AB serum and approximately 9.6 IU/ml IL-2, with 10 ug/ml peptide pools added. On days 3 and 7, half of the culture medium was replaced with fresh IL-2-containing medium. CD4+ T cells were isolated after about 10 days of culture through negative selection using the EasySep CD4+ T cell isolation kit. Ficoll-Paque Plus gradient centrifugation was used to isolate PBMCs from whole blood, and the isolated PBMCs were then either used fresh or cryopreserved at -140C. Culture conditions were generally each tested in triplicate wells.

General conclusions and limits of the study: Only a relatively small number of convalescent patients were included in the study, and early timepoints following natural infection were not analyzed. Among the post-vaccine SARS-CoV-2-reactive clones in convalescent patients, a median approximately 90% showed up only after vaccination, which suggests vaccine-specific priming. The median number of SARS-CoV-2-reactive clonotypes rose from approximately 20 after infection to some 37 after vaccination, but the change was not significant. Of the vaccine-specific clones found in convalescent patients, nearly all (304 of 307) were mono-reactive for SARS-CoV-2 spike instead of being cross-reactive with common cold coronaviruses.

Library prep was done by PCR. TCR sequencing of DNA from cultured CD4+ T cells used the Oncomine TCR Beta short-read assay at the Johns Hopkins FTIC core. The QIAamp micro DNA kit was used to extract genomic DNA from the cultured CD4+ T cells. Oncomine TCR Beta libraries from cultured CD4+ T cells were pooled using unique dual indexes and sequenced on an Illumina iSeq 100. The paper's processing steps were these. Non-productive sequences were filtered out, and CDR3s that did not start with C, did not end with F or W, or were shorter than 7 amino acids were discarded. The MANAFEST web application was used to identify antigen-specific clonotypes by comparing peptide-stimulated wells against reference wells and other culture wells. An FDR below 0.05, an odds ratio above 5, and a productive frequency above 0.1% in at least two of three replicate wells were required for clones to be considered positive. Cross-reactive clonotypes were defined as significantly expanded in both SARS-CoV-2 spike wells and at least one common cold coronavirus spike condition. CDR3 homology was assessed with Levenshtein distances (stringdist) and unrooted phylogenetic trees (ape) in R version 3.6.1. TCRdb passed the public sequencing reads through fastp at Q25 and MiXCR, retaining productive beta sequences. Every entry covers one CDR3 protein and lists the most common genes and DNA from its rows. In this record, the V and J calls reflect TCRdb's handling and not the investigators' own analysis. In all, the sample holds about 15,000 distinct CDR3 sequences, and 65% to 85% of those were seen once. The ten largest clones take up roughly a tenth of the sample.

This clonotype has a single count. It has no known antigen specificity. No clone much larger than this one lies a single base away; base qualities are absent. A lone read gives weak evidence. This specimen consisted of CD4+ T cells from blood, cultured in vitro, obtained after SARS-CoV-2 vaccination. The origin of this receptor is a human donor who received a COVID-19 vaccine.

The encoded CDR3 is CASSKNRVSASNTGELFF. The sequenced DNA is TGTGCCAGCAGCAAAAACAGGGTCTCTGCTTCGAACACCGGGGAGCTGTTTTTT. This chain is built from TRBV7-8 and TRBJ2-2, and the D gene may be TRBD1, 6 bases matching. V is pared back by 5 bases and J by 0 bases, with 19 bases lying between the germline termini. In the germline V gene, CDR1 corresponds to SGHVS and CDR2 to FQNEAQ. The CDR3 starts with the cysteine, ends with the phenylalanine, and has 18 residues. The retained sequence is limited to the CDR3, 54 bases, with the frame set at the first base.